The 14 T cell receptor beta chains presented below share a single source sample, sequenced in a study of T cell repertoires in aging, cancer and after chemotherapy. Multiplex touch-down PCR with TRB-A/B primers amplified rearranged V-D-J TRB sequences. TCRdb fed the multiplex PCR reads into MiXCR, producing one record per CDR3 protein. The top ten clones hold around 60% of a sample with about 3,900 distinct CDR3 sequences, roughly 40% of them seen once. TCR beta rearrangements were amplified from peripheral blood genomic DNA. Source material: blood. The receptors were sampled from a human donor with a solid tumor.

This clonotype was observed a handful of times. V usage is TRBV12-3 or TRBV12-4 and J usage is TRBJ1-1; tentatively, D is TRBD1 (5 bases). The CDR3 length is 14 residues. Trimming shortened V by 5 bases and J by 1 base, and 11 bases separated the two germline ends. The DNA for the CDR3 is TGTGCCAGCAGTGCCCAGGGAGCGAACACTGAAGCTTTCTTT. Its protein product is CASSAQGANTEAFF.

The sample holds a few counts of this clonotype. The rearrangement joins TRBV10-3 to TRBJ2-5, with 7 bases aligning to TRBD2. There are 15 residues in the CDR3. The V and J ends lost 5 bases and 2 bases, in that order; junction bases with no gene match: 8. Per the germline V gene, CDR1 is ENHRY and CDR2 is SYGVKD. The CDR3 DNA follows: TGTGCCATCAGTTTCCCGGGACTACCGCAAGAGACCCAGTACTTC. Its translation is CAISFPGLPQETQYF.

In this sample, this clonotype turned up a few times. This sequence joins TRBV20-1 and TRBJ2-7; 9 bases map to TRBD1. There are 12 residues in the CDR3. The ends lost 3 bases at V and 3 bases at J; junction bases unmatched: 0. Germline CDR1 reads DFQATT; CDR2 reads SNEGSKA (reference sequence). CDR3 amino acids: CSARDRGYEQYF. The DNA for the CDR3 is TGCAGTGCTAGGGACAGGGGCTACGAGCAGTACTTC.

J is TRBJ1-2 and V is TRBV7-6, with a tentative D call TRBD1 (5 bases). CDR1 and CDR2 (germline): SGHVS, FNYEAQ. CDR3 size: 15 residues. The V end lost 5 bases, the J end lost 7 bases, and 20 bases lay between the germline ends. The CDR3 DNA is TGTGCCAGCAGCGGACGGGGGGGTTCTTTTGGTGGCTACACCTTC. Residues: CASSGRGGSFGGYTF.

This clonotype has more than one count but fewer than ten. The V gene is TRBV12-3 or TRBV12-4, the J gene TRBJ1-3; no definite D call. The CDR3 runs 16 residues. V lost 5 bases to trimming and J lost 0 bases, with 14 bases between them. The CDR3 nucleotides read TGTGCCAGCAGTCTTACGGGTGGGAACTCTGGAAACACCATATATTTT. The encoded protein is CASSLTGGNSGNTIYF.

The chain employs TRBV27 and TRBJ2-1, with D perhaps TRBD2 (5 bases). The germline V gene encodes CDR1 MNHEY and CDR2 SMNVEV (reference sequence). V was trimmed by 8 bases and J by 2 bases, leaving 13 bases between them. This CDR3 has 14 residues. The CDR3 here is CASAPGSTYNEQFF. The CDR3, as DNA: TGTGCCAGCGCTCCGGGGTCCACCTACAATGAGCAGTTCTTC.

The CDR3 loop is CASRQNGYTF. CDR3 nucleotide sequence: TGTGCCAGTCGGCAAAATGGCTACACCTTC. The rearrangement links TRBV19 to TRBJ1-2; D remains unclear. CDR1 and CDR2 from the germline V gene are LNHDA and SQIVND (reference sequence). This CDR3 comprises 10 residues. V shed 8 bases and J shed 6 bases, with 7 bases lying between them.

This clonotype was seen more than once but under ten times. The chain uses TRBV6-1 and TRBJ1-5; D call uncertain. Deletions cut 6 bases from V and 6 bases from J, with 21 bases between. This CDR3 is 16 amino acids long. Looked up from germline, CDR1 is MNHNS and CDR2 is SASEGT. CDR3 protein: CASRPSDSRGSQPQHF. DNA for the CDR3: TGTGCCAGCAGACCCTCGGACTCCCGAGGGAGTCAGCCCCAGCATTTT.

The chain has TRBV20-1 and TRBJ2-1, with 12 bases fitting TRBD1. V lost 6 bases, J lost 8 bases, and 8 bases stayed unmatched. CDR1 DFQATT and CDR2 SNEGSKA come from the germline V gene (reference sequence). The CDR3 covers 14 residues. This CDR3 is CSAWGQGAVDEQFF. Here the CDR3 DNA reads TGCAGTGCATGGGGACAGGGGGCTGTCGATGAGCAGTTCTTC.

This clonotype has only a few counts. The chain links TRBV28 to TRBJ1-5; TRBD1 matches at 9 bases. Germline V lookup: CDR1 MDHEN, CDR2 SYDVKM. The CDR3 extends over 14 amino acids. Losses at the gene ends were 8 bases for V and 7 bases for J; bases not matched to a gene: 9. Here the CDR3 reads CASLTGGAGQPQHF. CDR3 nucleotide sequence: TGTGCCAGCCTAACAGGGGGCGCTGGACAGCCCCAGCATTTT.

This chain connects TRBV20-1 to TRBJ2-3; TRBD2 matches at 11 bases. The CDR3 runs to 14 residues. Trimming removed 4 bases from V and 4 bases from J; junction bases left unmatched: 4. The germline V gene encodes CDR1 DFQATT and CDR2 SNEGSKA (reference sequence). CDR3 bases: TGCAGTGCTATTATAGCGGGGGGGCCAGATACGCAGTATTTT. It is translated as CSAIIAGGPDTQYF.

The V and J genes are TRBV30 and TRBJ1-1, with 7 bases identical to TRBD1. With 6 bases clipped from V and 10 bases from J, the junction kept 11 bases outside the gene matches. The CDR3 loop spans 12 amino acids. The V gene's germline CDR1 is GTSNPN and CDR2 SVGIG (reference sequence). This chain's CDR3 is CACKTGEVAAFF. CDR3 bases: TGTGCCTGCAAAACAGGGGAAGTGGCAGCTTTCTTT.

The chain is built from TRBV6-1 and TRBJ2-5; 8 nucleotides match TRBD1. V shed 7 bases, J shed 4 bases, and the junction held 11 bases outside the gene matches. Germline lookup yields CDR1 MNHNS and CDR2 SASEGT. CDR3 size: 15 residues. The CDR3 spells CASTLDRDRGETQYF. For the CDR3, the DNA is TGTGCCAGCACCTTGGACAGGGATCGTGGAGAGACCCAGTACTTC.

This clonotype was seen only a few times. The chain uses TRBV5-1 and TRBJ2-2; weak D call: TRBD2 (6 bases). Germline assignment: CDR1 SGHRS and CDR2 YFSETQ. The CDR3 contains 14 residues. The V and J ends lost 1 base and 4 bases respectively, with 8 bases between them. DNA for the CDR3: TGCGCCAGCAGCTTGCAGGGAGGCACCGGGGAGCTGTTTTTT. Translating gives CASSLQGGTGELFF.